Listed below are T cell receptor beta chains from one sample, sequenced in a study of shared clonotypes between healthy human individuals. Measured with immunoSEQ multiplex PCR; TCRdb has only the in-frame clones, and not every one. The sample shows approximately 500,000 clones, almost 97% of them seen only once. The sample comprised naive CD4+ T cells sorted from blood. These receptors all come from a woman aged 25 to 39 in good health. Each CDR3 is given with its conserved first and last residue. The D gene is left open where the match is weak. Clone sizes are given selectively: once, few, many, or a class where the clone is expanded.

d_gene | j_gene | v_gene | abundance | CDR3nt | CDR3aa
. | TRBJ2-7 | TRBV5-5 | . | TGTGCCAGCAGGCCCCGGGACTTTTCCTACGAGCAGTACTTC | CASRPRDFSYEQYF
. | TRBJ2-7 | TRBV5-1 | . | TGCGCCAGCAGTCCCCAAAACTCCTACGAGCAGTACTTC | CASSPQNSYEQYF
TRBD1 | TRBJ1-1 | TRBV7-2 | . | TGTGCCAGCAGCTTAACCACTTGGACAGGGAACACTGAAGCTTTCTTT | CASSLTTWTGNTEAFF
TRBD1 | TRBJ2-7 | TRBV20-1 | . | TGCAGTCAGGGACAGAGCTACGAGCAGTACTTC | CSQGQSYEQYF
TRBD1 | TRBJ1-1 | TRBV11-3 | . | TGTGCCAGCAGCGCCCGACAGGGGAACACTGAAGCTTTCTTT | CASSARQGNTEAFF
. | TRBJ1-2 | TRBV7-9 | . | TGTGCCAGCAGCTATAATGCAGACCTAAATGGCTACACCTTC | CASSYNADLNGYTF
TRBD1 | TRBJ1-1 | TRBV30 | . | TGTGCCTGGAGGACAGGGATAGGCACTGAAGCTTTCTTT | CAWRTGIGTEAFF
TRBD2 | TRBJ2-2 | TRBV18 | . | TGTGCCAGCTCATCCCCCGCGGGAGTGAACACCGGGGAGCTGTTTTTT | CASSSPAGVNTGELFF
TRBD2 | TRBJ2-7 | TRBV19 | . | TGTGCCAGATGGACTGAGCGGGAGGTGCACGAGCAGTACTTC | CARWTEREVHEQYF
. | TRBJ2-1 | TRBV6-5 | . | TGTGCCAGCAGCAGAGACCGACGGAATGAGCAGTTCTTC | CASSRDRRNEQFF
. | TRBJ2-7 | TRBV5-1 | . | TGCGCCAGCAGCTTCTCAGGGTTAGAGCAGTACTTC | CASSFSGLEQYF
. | TRBJ1-5 | TRBV21-1 | once | TGTGCCAGCACGAGGGGCCGCAGCAATCAGCCCCAGCATTTT | CASTRGRSNQPQHF
TRBD2 | TRBJ2-7 | TRBV27 | once | TGTGCCAGCAGTTTATCCCTAGCGGGAGGGCCTTCCTACGAGCAGTACTTC | CASSLSLAGGPSYEQYF
. | TRBJ2-7 | TRBV5-1 | . | TGCGCCAGCAGCCAGACAGCTTACGAGCAGTACTTC | CASSQTAYEQYF
TRBD1 | TRBJ1-3 | TRBV28 | few | TGTGCCAGCAGTCTCGGGACAGGAACTGGAAACACCATATATTTT | CASSLGTGTGNTIYF
. | TRBJ2-1 | TRBV19 | few | TGTGCCAGTAGTCCCCCGGCGGGGTTCTCCTACAATGAGCAGTTCTTC | CASSPPAGFSYNEQFF
. | TRBJ1-4 | TRBV7-2 | . | TGTGCCAGCAGCTTCCGGGGTGGGATAACTAATGAAAAACTGTTTTTT | CASSFRGGITNEKLFF
. | TRBJ2-5 | TRBV14 | . | TGTGCCAGCAGCCAATGGGGCCCGGAGACCCAGTACTTC | CASSQWGPETQYF